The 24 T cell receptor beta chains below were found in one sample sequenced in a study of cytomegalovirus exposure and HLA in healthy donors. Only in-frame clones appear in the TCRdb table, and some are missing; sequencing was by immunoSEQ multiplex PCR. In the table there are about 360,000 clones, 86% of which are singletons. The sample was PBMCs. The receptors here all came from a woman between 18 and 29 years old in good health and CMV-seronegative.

This CDR3 reads CATREGGEQFF. The CDR3 DNA sequence: TGTGCCACCAGGGAGGGAGGGGAGCAGTTCTTC. The rearrangement uses TRBV15 and TRBJ2-1; 7 bases fit TRBD2. Germline V gene lookup returns CDR1 LNHNV and CDR2 YYDKDF (reference sequence). The CDR3 is made up of 11 amino acids. With 6 bases clipped from V and 10 bases from J, the junction kept 3 bases outside the gene matches.

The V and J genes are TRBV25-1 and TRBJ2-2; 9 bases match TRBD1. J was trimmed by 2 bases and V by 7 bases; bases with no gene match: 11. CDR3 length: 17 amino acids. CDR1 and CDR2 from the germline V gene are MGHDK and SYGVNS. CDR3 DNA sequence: TGTGCCAGCACTCACACTCCGGGACAGGGAAACACCGGGGAGCTGTTTTTT. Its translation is CASTHTPGQGNTGELFF. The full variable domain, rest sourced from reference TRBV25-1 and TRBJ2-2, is EADIYQTPRYLVIGTGKKITLECSQTMGHDKMYWYQQDPGMELHLIHYSYGVNSTEKGDLSSESTVSRIRTEHFPLTLESARPSHTSQYLCASTHTPGQGNTGELFFGEGSRLTVL.

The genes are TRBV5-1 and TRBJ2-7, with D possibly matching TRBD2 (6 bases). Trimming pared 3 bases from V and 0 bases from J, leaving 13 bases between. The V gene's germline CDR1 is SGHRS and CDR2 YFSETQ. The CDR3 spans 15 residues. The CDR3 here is CASSSGRGSSYEQYF. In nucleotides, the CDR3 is TGCGCCAGCAGCTCAGGACGGGGGAGCTCCTACGAGCAGTACTTC. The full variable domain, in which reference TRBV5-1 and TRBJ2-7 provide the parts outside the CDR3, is KAGVTQTPRYLIKTRGQQVTLSCSPISGHRSVSWYQQTPGQGLQFLFEYFSETQRNKGNFPGRFSGRQFSNSRSEMNVSTLELGDSALYLCASSSGRGSSYEQYFGPGTRLTVT.

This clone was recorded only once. In DNA, the CDR3 is TGCGCCAGCAGCTTGGCTTCCTACTCCGATACGCAGTATTTT. Encoded protein: CASSLASYSDTQYF. The J gene is TRBJ2-3, the V gene TRBV5-1, with D unclear. Germline loops: CDR1 SGHRS, CDR2 YFSETQ. The CDR3 is 14 amino acids. Trimming removed 0 bases at V and 6 bases at J, with 11 bases between.

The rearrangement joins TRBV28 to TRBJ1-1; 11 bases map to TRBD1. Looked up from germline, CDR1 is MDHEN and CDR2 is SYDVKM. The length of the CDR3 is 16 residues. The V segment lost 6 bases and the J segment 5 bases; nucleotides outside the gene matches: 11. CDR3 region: CASSPGTGGFGTEAFF. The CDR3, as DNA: TGTGCCAGCAGCCCCGGGACAGGGGGATTTGGGACTGAAGCTTTCTTT.

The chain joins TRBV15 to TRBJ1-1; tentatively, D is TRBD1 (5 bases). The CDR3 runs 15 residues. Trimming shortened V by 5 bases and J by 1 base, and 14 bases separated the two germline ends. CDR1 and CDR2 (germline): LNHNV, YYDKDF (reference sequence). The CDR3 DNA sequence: TGTGCCACCAGCGGACCTGCGGGGCAGAACACTGAAGCTTTCTTT. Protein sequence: CATSGPAGQNTEAFF.

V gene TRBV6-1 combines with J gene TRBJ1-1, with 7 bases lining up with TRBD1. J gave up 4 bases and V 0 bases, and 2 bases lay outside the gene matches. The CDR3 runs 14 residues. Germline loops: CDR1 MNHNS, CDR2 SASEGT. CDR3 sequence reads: CASSEAAGGTEAFF. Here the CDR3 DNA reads TGTGCCAGCAGTGAAGCCGCAGGGGGCACTGAAGCTTTCTTT.

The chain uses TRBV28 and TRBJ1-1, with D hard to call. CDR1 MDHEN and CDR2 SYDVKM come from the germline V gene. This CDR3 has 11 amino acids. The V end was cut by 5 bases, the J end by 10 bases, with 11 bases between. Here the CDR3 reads CASSDGPGAFF. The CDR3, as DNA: TGTGCCAGCAGTGATGGGCCTGGAGCTTTCTTT.

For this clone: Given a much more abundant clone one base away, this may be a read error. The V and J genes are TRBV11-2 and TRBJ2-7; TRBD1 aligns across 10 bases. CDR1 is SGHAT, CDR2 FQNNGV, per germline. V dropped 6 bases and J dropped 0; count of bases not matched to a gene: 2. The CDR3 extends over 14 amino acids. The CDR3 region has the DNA TGTGCCAGCAGAGGGACAGGGGTCTCCTACGAGCAGTACTTC. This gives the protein CASRGTGVSYEQYF.

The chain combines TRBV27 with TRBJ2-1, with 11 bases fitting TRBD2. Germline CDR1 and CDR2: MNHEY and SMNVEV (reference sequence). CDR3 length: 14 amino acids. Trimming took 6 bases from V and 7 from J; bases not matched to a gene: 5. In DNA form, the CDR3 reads TGTGCCAGCAGACTAGCGGGAGACGTAAATGAGCAGTTCTTC. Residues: CASRLAGDVNEQFF.

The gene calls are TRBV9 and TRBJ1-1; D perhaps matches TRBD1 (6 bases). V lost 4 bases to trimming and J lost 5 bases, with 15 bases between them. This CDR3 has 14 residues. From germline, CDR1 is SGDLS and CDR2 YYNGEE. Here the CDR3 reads CASSTRQDGTEAFF. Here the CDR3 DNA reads TGTGCCAGCAGCACCCGACAGGATGGGACTGAAGCTTTCTTT.

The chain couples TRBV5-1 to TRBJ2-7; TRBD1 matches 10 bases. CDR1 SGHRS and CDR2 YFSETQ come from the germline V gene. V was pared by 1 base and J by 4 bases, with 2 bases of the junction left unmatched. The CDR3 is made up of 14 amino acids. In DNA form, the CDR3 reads TGCGCCAGCAGCTTGCGGGACAGGGGATACGAGCAGTACTTC. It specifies CASSLRDRGYEQYF.

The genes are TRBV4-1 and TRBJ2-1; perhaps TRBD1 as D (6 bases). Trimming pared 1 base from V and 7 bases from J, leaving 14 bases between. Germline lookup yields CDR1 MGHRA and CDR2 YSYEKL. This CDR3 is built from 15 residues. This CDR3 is CASSQGDTRGNEQFF. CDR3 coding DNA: TGCGCCAGCAGCCAAGGGGACACCCGAGGGAATGAGCAGTTCTTC.

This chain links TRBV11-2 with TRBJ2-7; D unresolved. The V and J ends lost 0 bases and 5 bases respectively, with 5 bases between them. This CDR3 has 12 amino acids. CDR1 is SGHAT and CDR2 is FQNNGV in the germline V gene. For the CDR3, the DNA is TGTGCCAGCAGCTTAGATATCCACGAGCAGTACTTC. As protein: CASSLDIHEQYF.

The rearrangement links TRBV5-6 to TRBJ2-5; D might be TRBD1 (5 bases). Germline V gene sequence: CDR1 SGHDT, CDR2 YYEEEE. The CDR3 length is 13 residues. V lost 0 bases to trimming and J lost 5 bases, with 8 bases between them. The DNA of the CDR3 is TGTGCCAGCAGCTTGGAGACAGATGAGACCCAGTACTTC. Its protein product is CASSLETDETQYF.

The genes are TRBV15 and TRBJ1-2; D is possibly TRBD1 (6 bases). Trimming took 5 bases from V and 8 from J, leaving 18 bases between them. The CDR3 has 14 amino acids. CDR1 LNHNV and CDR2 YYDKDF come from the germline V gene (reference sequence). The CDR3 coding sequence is TGTGCCACCAGCTCCCACCTCCTTGGGGGCGGCTACACCTTC. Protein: CATSSHLLGGGYTF.

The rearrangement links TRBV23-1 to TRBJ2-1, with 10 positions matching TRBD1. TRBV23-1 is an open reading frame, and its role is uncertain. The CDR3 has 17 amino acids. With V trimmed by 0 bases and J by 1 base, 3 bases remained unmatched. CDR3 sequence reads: CASSQSAGQGSYNEQFF. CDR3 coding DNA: TGCGCCAGCAGTCAATCGGCGGGACAGGGGTCCTACAATGAGCAGTTCTTC.

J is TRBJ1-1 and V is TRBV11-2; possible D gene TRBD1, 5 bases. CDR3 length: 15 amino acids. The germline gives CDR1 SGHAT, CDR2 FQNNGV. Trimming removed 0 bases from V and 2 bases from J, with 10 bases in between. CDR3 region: CASSLDPGINTEAFF. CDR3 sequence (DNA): TGTGCCAGCAGCTTAGATCCAGGGATTAACACTGAAGCTTTCTTT.

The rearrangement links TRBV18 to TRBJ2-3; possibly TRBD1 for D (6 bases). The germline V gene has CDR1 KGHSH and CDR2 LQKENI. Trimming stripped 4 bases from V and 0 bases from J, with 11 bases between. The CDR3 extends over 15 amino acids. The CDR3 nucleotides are TGTGCCAGCTCACAGGGACATTCTAGCACAGATACGCAGTATTTT. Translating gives CASSQGHSSTDTQYF.

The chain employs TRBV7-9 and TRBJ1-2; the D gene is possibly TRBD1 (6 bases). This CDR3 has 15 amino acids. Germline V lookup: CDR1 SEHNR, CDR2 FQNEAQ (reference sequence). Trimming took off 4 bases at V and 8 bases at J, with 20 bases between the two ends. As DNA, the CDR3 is TGTGCCAGCAGCTCCGGGGGGCCTCGTCATCGGGGCTACACCTTC. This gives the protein CASSSGGPRHRGYTF.

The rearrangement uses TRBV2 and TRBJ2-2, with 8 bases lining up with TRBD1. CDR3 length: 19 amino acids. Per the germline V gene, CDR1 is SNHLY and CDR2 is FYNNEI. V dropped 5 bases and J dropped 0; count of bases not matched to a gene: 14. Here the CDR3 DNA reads TGTGCCAGCAGTACGACAGGGGCGACCAAGATTACGAACACCGGGGAGCTGTTTTTT. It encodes CASSTTGATKITNTGELFF. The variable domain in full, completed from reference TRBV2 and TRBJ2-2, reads EPEVTQTPSHQVTQMGQEVILRCVPISNHLYFYWYRQILGQKVEFLVSFYNNEISEKSEIFDDQFSVERPDGSNFTLKIRSTKLEDSAMYFCASSTTGATKITNTGELFFGEGSRLTVL.

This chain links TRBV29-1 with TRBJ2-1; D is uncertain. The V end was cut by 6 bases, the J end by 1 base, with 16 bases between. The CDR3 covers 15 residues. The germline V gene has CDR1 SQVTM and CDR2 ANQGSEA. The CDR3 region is CSVAFDFASYNEQFF. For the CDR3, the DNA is TGCAGCGTGGCTTTCGACTTCGCTTCCTACAATGAGCAGTTCTTC.

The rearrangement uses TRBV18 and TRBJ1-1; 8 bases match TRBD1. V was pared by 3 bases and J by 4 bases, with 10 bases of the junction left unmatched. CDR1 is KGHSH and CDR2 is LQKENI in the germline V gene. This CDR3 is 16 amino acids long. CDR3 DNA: TGTGCCAGCTCACCCCTAATCGACAGGGGAGGCACTGAAGCTTTCTTT. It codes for CASSPLIDRGGTEAFF.

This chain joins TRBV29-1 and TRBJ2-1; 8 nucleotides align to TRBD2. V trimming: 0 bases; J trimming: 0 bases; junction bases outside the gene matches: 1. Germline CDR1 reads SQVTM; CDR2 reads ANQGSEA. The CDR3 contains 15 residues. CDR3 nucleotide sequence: TGCAGCGTTGAAGACGGGGGGGCCTCCTACAATGAGCAGTTCTTC. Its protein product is CSVEDGGASYNEQFF.